This entry concerns a single T cell receptor beta chain. The antigen remains unidentified. These data come from a study of cytomegalovirus exposure and HLA in healthy donors. General study points: Usually a TCR sequence was rare, but some public TCRs were found in many donors. Reportedly, a later analysis found an Asian-associated ancestry cluster had fewer N-insertions than the roughly 700-donor mean. Researchers counted 164 TCR beta chains as cytomegalovirus-associated.

The V gene lost 4 bases and the J gene lost 4 bases, with 10 bases spanning the gap. This CDR3 region has 12 residues. Germline V gives CDR1 SQVTM, CDR2 ANQGSEA. Use of 60 Vbeta and 13 Jbeta primers characterized the PCR. Produced via immunoSEQ multiplex PCR; TCRdb's table is partial and in-frame only. The table shows about 140,000 clones, with about 82% occurring only once. The origin of this receptor is a woman between 40 and 50 years old in good health and CMV-seropositive. Sequenced input: PBMCs. J is TRBJ1-2 and V is TRBV29-1; D remains ambiguous. The CDR3 region is CSVVPVLYGYTF. The CDR3 bases are TGCAGCGTTGTCCCAGTCCTCTATGGCTACACCTTC.